This T cell receptor (beta chain) comes out of a study of vaccination effects on CD4 cells after COVID-19. After expansion with viral peptide pools in the ViraFEST assay, antigen-specific CD4+ T cells were sequenced. The culture ran for less than 12 days, and then CD4+ T cells were isolated. Vaccinees lacked prior SARS-CoV-2 infection and tested negative for nucleocapsid antibodies. Supplemented with around 9.3 IU/ml IL-2 and 9.5 to 10 ug/ml peptides, a few million PBMC per well were kept in culture. To note about this clone: What it recognizes is unknown.

Germline assignment: CDR1 MNHEY and CDR2 SVGAGI. The CDR3 totals 12 residues. Trimming took 5 bases from V and 13 from J, leaving 12 bases between them. Study-level results: Early post-infection timepoints were absent, and convalescent patients were few. Infection- and vaccine-induced clones contracted markedly late after vaccination.

The protocol was immunoSEQ multiplex PCR, while the TCRdb copy is restricted to in-frame clones and leaves out a portion. This sample yields about 73,000 clones, of which around 81% are seen a single time; roughly 10% belongs to the top ten. Sequenced material: CD4+ T cells from PBMCs cultured with SARS-CoV-2 spike peptides, taken before COVID-19 vaccination. This TCR came from a human donor who received a COVID-19 vaccine. This rearrangement joins TRBV6-5 to TRBJ1-6, with D uncertain. This chain's CDR3 is CASSNSRDPLHF. The CDR3 region has the DNA TGTGCCAGCAGTAACAGCCGGGATCCCCTCCACTTT.